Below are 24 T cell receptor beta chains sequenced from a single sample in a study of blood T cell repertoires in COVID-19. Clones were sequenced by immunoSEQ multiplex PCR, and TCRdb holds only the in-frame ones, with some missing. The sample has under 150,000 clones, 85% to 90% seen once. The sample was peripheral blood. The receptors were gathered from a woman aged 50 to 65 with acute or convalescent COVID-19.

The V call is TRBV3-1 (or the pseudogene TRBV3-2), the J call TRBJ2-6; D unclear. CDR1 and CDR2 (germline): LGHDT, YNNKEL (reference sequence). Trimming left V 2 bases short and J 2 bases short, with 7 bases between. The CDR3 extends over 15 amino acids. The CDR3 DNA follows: TGTGCCAGCAGCCAACTAAGTACTGGGGCCAACGTCCTGACTTTC. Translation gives CASSQLSTGANVLTF.

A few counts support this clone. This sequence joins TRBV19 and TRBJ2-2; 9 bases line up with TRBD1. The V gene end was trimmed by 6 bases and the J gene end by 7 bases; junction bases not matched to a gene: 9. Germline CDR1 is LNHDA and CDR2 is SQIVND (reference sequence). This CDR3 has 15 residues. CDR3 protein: CASRLQGAFSGELFF. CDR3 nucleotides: TGTGCCAGTAGATTACAGGGGGCGTTTAGCGGGGAGCTGTTTTTT.

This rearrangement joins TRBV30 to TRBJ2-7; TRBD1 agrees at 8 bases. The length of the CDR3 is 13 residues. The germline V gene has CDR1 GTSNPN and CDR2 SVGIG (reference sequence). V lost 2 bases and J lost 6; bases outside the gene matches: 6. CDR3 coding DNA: TGTGCCTGGAGTCCAGGGACAGGACTCGAGCAGTACTTC. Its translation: CAWSPGTGLEQYF.

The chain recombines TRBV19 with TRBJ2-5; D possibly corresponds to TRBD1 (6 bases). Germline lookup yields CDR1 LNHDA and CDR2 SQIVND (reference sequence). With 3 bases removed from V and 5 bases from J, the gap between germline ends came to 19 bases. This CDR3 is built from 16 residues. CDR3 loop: CASSISMTGLWETQYF. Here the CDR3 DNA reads TGTGCCAGTAGTATCAGTATGACAGGCCTTTGGGAGACCCAGTACTTC.

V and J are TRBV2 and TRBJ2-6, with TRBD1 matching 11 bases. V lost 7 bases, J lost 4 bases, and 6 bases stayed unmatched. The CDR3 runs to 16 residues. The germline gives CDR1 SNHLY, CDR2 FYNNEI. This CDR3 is CASTMDRGQGANVLTF. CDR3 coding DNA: TGTGCCAGCACCATGGACAGGGGGCAAGGGGCCAACGTCCTGACTTTC.

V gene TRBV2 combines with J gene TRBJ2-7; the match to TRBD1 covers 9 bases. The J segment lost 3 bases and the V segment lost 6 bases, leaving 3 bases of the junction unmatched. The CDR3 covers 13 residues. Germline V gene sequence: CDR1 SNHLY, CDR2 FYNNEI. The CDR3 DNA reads TGTGCCAGCAGGGGACAGGGCGACTACGAGCAGTACTTC. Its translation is CASRGQGDYEQYF.

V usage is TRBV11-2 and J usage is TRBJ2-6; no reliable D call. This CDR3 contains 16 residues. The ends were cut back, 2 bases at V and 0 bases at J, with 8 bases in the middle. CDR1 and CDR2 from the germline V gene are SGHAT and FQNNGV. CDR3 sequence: CASSLLRSSGANVLTF. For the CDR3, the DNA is TGTGCCAGCAGCTTACTCCGGAGCTCTGGGGCCAACGTCCTGACTTTC.

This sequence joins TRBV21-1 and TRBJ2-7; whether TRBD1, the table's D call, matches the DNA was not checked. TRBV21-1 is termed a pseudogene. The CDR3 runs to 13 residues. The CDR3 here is CASSTNDSYEQYF. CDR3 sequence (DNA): TGTGCCAGCAGCACAAATGACAGCTACGAGCAGTACTTC.

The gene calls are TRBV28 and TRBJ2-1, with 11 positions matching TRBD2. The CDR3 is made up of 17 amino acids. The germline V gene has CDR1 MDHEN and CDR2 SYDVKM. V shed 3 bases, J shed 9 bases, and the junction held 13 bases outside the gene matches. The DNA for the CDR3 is TGTGCCAGCAGTTTCTGGCACGTTAGCGGGAGGGCCACTGAGCAGTTCTTC. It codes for CASSFWHVSGRATEQFF.

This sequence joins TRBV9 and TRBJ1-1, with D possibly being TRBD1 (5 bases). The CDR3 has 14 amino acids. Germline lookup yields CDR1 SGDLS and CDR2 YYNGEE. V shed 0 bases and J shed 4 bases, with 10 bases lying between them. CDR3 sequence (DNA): TGTGCCAGCAGCGTAGAGTGGCAGGGCACTGAAGCTTTCTTT. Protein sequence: CASSVEWQGTEAFF. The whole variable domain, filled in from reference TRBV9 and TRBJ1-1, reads DSGVTQTPKHLITATGQRVTLRCSPRSGDLSVYWYQQSLDQGLQFLIQYYNGEERAKGNILERFSAQQFPDLHSELNLSSLELGDSALYFCASSVEWQGTEAFFGQGTRLTVV.

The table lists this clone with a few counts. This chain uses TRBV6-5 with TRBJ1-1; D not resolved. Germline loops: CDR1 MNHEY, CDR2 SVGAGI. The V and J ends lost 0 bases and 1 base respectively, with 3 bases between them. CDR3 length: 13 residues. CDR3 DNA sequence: TGTGCCAGCAGTTACTCCTCGAACACTGAAGCTTTCTTT. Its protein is CASSYSSNTEAFF.

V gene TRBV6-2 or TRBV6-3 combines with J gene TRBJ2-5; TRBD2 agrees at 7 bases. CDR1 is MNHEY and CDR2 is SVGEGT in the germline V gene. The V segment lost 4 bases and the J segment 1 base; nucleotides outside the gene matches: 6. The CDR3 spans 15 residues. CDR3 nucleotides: TGTGCCAGCAGTTCAGCCCGGGGGGTCCAAGAGACCCAGTACTTC. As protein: CASSSARGVQETQYF.

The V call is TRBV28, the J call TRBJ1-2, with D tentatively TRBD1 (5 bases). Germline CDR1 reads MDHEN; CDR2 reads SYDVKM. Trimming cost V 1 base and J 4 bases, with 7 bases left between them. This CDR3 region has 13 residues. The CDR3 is CASSLSQGYGYTF. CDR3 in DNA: TGTGCCAGCAGTTTATCGCAGGGCTATGGCTACACCTTC.

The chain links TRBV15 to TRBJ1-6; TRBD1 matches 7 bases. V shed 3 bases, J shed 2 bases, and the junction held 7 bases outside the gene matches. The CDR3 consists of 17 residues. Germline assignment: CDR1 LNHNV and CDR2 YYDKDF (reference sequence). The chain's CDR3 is CATSRVDRDPYNSPLHF. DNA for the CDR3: TGTGCCACCAGCAGGGTAGACAGGGACCCCTATAATTCACCCCTCCACTTT.

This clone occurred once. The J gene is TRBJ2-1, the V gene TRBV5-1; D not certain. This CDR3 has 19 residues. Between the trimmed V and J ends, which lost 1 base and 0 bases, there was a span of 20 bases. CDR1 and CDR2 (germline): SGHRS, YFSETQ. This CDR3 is CASSLSAASHRTSYNEQFF. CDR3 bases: TGCGCCAGCAGCTTGTCGGCGGCTTCACACCGAACCTCCTACAATGAGCAGTTCTTC.

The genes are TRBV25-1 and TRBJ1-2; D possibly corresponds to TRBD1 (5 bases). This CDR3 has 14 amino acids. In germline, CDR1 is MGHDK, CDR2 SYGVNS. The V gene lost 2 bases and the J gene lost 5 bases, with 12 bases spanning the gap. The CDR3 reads CASSEKGRGYGYTF. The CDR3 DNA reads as TGTGCCAGCAGTGAAAAAGGGAGGGGTTATGGCTACACCTTC.

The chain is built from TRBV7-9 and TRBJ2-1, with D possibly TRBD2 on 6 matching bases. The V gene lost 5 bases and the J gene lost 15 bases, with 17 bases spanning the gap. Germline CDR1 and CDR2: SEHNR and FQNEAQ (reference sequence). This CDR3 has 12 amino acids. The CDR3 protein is CASSPGRQGGFF. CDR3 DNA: TGTGCCAGCAGCCCTGGAAGGCAGGGAGGGTTCTTC.

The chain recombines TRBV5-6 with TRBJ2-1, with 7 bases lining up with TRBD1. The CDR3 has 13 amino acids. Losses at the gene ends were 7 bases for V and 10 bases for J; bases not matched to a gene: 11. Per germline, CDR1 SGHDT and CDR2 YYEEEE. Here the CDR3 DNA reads TGTGCCAGCCTTCTAGGGGGCCAGGGGGAGCAGTTCTTC. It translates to CASLLGGQGEQFF.

CDR3 in amino acids: CASSFVGEASQFF. Written as DNA, the CDR3 is TGTGCCAGCAGCTTCGTCGGCGAGGCCTCCCAGTTCTTC. The chain combines TRBV7-8 with TRBJ2-1; D gene ambiguous. The germline gives CDR1 SGHVS, CDR2 FQNEAQ. This CDR3 comprises 13 residues. Trimming shortened V by 3 bases and J by 13 bases, and 16 bases separated the two germline ends.

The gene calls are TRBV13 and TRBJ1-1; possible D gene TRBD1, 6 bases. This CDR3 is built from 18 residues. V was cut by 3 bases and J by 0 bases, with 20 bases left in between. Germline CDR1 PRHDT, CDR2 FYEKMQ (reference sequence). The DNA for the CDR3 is TGTGCCAGCAGCTTGAAGCAGGGGTATGGCAGGGTGAACACTGAAGCTTTCTTT. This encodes CASSLKQGYGRVNTEAFF.

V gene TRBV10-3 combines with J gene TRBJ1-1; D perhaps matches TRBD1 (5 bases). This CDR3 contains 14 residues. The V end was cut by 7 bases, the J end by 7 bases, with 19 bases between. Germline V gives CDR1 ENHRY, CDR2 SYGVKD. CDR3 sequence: CAIKNEWGTGEAFF. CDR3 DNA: TGTGCCATCAAAAATGAATGGGGTACAGGTGAAGCTTTCTTT.

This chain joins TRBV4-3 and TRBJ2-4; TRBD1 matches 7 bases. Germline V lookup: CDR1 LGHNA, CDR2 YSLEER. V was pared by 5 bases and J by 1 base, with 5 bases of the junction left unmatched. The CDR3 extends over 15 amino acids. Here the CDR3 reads CASSKQGLAKNIQYF. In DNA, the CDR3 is TGCGCCAGCAGCAAACAGGGGTTGGCCAAAAACATTCAGTACTTC.

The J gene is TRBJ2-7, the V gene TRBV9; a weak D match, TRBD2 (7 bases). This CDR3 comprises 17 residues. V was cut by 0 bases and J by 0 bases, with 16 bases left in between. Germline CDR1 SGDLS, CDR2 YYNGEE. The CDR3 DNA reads TGTGCCAGCAGCGTAGCTGAGGGGGGGACGATCTCCTACGAGCAGTACTTC. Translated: CASSVAEGGTISYEQYF.

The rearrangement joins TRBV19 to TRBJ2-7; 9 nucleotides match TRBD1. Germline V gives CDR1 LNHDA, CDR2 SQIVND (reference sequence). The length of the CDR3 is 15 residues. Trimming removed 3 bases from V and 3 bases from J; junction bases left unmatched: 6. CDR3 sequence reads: CASSILGQGGYEQYF. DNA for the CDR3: TGTGCCAGTAGTATTTTGGGACAGGGAGGCTACGAGCAGTACTTC. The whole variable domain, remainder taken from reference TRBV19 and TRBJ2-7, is DGGITQSPKYLFRKEGQNVTLSCEQNLNHDAMYWYRQDPGQGLRLIYYSQIVNDFQKGDIAEGYSVSREKKESFPLTVTSAQKNPTAFYLCASSILGQGGYEQYFGPGTRLTVT.